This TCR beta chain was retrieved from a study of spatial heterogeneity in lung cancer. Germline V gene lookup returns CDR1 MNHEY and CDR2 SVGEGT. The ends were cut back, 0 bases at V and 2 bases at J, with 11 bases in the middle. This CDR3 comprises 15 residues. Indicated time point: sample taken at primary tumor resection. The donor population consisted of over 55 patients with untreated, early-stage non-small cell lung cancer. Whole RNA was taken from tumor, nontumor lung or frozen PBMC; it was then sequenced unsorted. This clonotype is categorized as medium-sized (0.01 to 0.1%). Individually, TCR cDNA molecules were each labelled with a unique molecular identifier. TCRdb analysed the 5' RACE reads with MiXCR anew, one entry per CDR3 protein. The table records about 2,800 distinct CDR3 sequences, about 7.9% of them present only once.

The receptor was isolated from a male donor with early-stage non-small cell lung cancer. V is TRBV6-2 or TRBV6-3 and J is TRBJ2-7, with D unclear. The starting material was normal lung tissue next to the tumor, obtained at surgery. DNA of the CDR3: TGTGCCAGCAGTTACTCGAGTAGGGAAACCTACGAGCAGTACTTC. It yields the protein CASSYSSRETYEQYF.